This passage covers 4 T cell receptor beta chains from one sample sequenced in a study of T cells in Graves' hyperthyroidism and ophthalmopathy. What was amplified from RNA transcripts were TCR beta CDR3 regions. HTBI primers were the set used in a first-round RT-PCR of the TCR CDR3. TCRdb ran MiXCR on the multiplex PCR reads and lists one entry per CDR3 protein. The sample comprises 550,000 to 650,000 distinct CDR3 sequences, about 14% of which are singletons, and roughly 13% rests with the top ten. The source material was blood. The receptors shown here come from a middle-aged woman with Graves' hyperthyroidism.

This chain links TRBV5-8 with TRBJ2-1; unclear D gene. V was clipped by 2 bases and J by 0 bases, with 9 bases between them. Germline V gene lookup returns CDR1 SGHTS and CDR2 YDEGEE. The CDR3 runs 15 residues. The CDR3, as DNA: TGTGCCAGCAGCTTTCCTTATAGCTCCTACAATGAGCAGTTCTTC. As protein: CASSFPYSSYNEQFF.

This clonotype was seen only a few times. The V call is TRBV20-1, the J call TRBJ1-4; the match to TRBD1 covers 12 bases. CDR1 is DFQATT, CDR2 SNEGSKA, per germline (reference sequence). Unmatched junction bases numbered 10, after V lost 5 bases and J lost 3 bases. The CDR3 is made up of 17 amino acids. CDR3 bases: TGCAGTGCTGGGGACAGGGGGCATCCTTCGGCTAATGAAAAACTGTTTTTT. It specifies CSAGDRGHPSANEKLFF.

This clonotype was counted at least ten times. V usage is TRBV15 and J usage is TRBJ2-1, with a possible D match to TRBD2 (6 bases). Germline CDR1 LNHNV, CDR2 YYDKDF (reference sequence). The CDR3 is 18 residues long. Trimming pared 5 bases from V and 1 base from J, leaving 21 bases between. CDR3 protein: CATSRTFSGGVSYNEQFF. The CDR3 DNA is TGTGCCACCAGCCGGACATTTAGCGGAGGGGTATCCTACAATGAGCAGTTCTTC.

In this sample, this clonotype turned up a few times. It may be a read error: a sequence one base away is much more abundant. V gene TRBV12-3 or TRBV12-4 combines with J gene TRBJ2-5; 7 nucleotides agree with TRBD2. With 2 bases clipped from V and 2 bases from J, the junction kept 5 bases outside the gene matches. The CDR3 contains 15 residues. The CDR3 spells CASSLSLGGQETQYF. The DNA of the CDR3 is TGTGCCAGCAGTTTAAGTCTCGGGGGGCAAGAGACCCAGTACTTC.